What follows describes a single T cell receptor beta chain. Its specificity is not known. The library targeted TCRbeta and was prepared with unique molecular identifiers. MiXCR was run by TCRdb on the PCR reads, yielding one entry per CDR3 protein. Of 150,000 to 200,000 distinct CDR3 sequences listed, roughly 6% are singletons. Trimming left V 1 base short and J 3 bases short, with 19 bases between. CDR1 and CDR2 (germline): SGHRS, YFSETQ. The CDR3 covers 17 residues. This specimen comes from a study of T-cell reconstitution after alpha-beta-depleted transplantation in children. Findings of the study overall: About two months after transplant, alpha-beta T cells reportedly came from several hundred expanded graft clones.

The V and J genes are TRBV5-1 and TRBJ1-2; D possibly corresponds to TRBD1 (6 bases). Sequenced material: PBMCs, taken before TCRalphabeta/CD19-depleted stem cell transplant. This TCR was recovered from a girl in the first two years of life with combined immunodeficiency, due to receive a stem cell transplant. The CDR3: CASSLRGGSLSDYGYTF. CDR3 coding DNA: TGCGCCAGCAGCTTGCGTGGGGGCAGCTTATCTGACTATGGCTACACCTTC.